Listed below are T cell receptor beta chains from one sample, sequenced in a study of cytomegalovirus exposure and HLA in healthy donors. Method: immunoSEQ multiplex PCR; TCRdb's copy keeps in-frame clones and lacks some. The table for this sample gives roughly 220,000 clones. The specimen sequenced was PBMCs. The receptors stem from a girl aged 2 to 9 in good health and CMV-seropositive. CDR3s include the opening cysteine and the closing phenylalanine or tryptophan. Fields, in order: J gene, V gene, D gene, CDR3 protein, CDR3 DNA. A D gene is named only where the DNA matches it firmly.

j_call: TRBJ2-2
v_call: TRBV4-2
d_call: TRBD2
cdr3_aa: CASSHPEAGYTGELFF
cdr3_nt: TGTGCCAGCAGCCACCCTGAAGCGGGATACACCGGGGAGCTGTTTTTT

j_call: TRBJ2-2
v_call: TRBV7-2
d_call: TRBD2
cdr3_aa: CASSSPGLAGETGELFF
cdr3_nt: TGTGCCAGCAGCTCACCGGGACTAGCGGGAGAGACCGGGGAGCTGTTTTTT

j_call: TRBJ2-5
v_call: TRBV5-8
d_call: TRBD2
cdr3_aa: CASSLGLAGGHQETQYF
cdr3_nt: TGTGCCAGCAGCTTGGGCCTAGCGGGAGGGCACCAAGAGACCCAGTACTTC

j_call: TRBJ2-3
v_call: TRBV10-3
d_call: .
cdr3_aa: CAISEPLRRGTDTQYF
cdr3_nt: TGTGCCATCAGTGAACCTCTTCGACGGGGCACAGATACGCAGTATTTT

j_call: TRBJ2-7
v_call: TRBV10-3
d_call: .
cdr3_aa: CAISEKGAVGDEQYF
cdr3_nt: TGTGCCATCAGTGAGAAAGGGGCGGTAGGGGACGAGCAGTACTTC

j_call: TRBJ2-2
v_call: TRBV19
d_call: TRBD2
cdr3_aa: CASSSRLAGMSNTGELFF
cdr3_nt: TGTGCCAGTAGTTCTAGACTAGCGGGGATGTCGAACACCGGGGAGCTGTTTTTT

j_call: TRBJ2-7
v_call: TRBV7-9
d_call: TRBD1
cdr3_aa: CASSLDRGPYEQYF
cdr3_nt: TGTGCCAGCAGCTTAGACAGGGGACCCTACGAGCAGTACTTC

j_call: TRBJ2-1
v_call: TRBV28
d_call: .
cdr3_aa: CASSPPRGGNNEQFF
cdr3_nt: TGTGCCAGCAGTCCACCTAGGGGGGGCAACAATGAGCAGTTCTTC

j_call: TRBJ2-1
v_call: TRBV10-3
d_call: .
cdr3_aa: CAIGVRDLSSYNEQFF
cdr3_nt: TGTGCCATTGGAGTCCGGGACTTGAGCTCCTACAATGAGCAGTTCTTC

j_call: TRBJ2-7
v_call: TRBV14
d_call: TRBD2
cdr3_aa: CASSLRTSGGIYEQYF
cdr3_nt: TGTGCCAGCAGCCTCAGGACTAGCGGGGGGATCTACGAGCAGTACTTC

j_call: TRBJ2-2
v_call: TRBV5-6
d_call: .
cdr3_aa: CASGRGPGELFF
cdr3_nt: TGTGCCAGCGGTCGAGGGCCCGGGGAGCTGTTTTTT

j_call: TRBJ2-7
v_call: TRBV4-2
d_call: TRBD2
cdr3_aa: CASSQDGLAVSYEQYF
cdr3_nt: TGTGCCAGCAGCCAAGATGGGCTAGCGGTCTCCTACGAGCAGTACTTC

j_call: TRBJ2-5
v_call: TRBV19
d_call: .
cdr3_aa: CASSINKGRETQYF
cdr3_nt: TGTGCCAGTAGTATAAATAAAGGGAGGGAGACCCAGTACTTC

j_call: TRBJ2-5
v_call: TRBV18
d_call: TRBD2
cdr3_aa: CASSPREGMVETQYF
cdr3_nt: TGTGCCAGCTCCCCGCGGGAGGGGATGGTGGAGACCCAGTACTTC